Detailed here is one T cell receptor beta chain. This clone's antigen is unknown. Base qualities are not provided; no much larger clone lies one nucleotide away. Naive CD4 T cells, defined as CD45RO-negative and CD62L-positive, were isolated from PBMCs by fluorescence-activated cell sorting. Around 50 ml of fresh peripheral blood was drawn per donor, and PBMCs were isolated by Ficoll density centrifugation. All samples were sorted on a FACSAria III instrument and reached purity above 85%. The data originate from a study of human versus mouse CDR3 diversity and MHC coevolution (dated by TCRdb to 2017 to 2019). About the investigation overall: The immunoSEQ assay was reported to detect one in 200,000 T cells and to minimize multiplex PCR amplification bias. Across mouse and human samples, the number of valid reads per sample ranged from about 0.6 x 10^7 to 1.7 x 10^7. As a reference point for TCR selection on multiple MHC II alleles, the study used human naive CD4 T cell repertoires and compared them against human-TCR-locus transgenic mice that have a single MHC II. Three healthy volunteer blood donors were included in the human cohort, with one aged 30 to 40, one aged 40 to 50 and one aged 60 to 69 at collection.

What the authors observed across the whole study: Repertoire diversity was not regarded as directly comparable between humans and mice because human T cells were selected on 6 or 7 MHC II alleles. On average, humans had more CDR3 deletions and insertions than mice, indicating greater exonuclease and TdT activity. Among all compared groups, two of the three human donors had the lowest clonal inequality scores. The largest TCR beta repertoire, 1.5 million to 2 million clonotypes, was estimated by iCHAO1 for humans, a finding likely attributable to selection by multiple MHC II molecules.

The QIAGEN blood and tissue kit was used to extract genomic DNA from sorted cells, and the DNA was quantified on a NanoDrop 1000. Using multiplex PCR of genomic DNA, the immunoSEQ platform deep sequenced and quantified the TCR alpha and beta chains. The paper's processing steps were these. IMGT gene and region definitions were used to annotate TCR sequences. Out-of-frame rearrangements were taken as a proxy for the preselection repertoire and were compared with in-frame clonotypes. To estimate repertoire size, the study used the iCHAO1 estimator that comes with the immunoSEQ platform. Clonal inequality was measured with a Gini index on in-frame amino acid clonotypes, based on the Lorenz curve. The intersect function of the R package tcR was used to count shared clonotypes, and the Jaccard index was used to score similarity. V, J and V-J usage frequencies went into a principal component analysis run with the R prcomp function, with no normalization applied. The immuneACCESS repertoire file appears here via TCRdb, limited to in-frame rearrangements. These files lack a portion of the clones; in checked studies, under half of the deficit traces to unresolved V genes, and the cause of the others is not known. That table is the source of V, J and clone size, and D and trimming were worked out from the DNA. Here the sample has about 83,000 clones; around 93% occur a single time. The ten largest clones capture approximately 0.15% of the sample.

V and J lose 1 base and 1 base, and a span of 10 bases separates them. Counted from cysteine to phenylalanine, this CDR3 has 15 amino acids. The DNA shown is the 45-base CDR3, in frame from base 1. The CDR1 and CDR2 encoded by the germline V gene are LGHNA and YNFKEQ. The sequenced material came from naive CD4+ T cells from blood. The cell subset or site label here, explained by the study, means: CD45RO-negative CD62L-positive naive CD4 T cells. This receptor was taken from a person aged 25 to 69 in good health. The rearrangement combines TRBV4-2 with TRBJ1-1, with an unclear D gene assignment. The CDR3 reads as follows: CASSQVGQSNTEAFF. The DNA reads TGTGCCAGCAGCCAAGTGGGCCAGTCGAACACTGAAGCTTTCTTT.